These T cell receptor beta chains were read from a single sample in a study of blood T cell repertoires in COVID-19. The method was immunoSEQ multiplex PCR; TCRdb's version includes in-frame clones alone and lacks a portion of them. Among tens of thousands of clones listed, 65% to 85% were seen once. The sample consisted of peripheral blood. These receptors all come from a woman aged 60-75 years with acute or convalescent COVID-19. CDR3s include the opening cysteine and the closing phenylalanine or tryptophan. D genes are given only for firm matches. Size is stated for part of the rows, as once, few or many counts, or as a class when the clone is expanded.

TGTGCCAGCAGCTCGACTAGCGTGGATACGCAGTATTTT	CASSSTSVDTQYF	TRBD2	NA	TRBJ2-3	TRBV7-9
TGTGCCAGCTCACCCACCCCCGACAGGGGGAACGATGGCTACACCTTC	CASSPTPDRGNDGYTF	TRBD1	few	TRBJ1-2	TRBV18
TGTGCCACCAGTGATGGCGGGACAGGGGGACATGGCTACACCTTC	CATSDGGTGGHGYTF	TRBD1	NA	TRBJ1-2	TRBV24-1
TGTGCCAGCAGCCGAGTTACAGGGATACGGAATCAGCCCCAGCATTTT	CASSRVTGIRNQPQHF	NA	NA	TRBJ1-5	TRBV5-8
TGTGCCAGCAGCTCCGGCACAGATACGCAGTATTTT	CASSSGTDTQYF	NA	NA	TRBJ2-3	TRBV7-3
TGTGCCAGCAGCAACATTGGACTGGGTGAAAAACTGTTTTTT	CASSNIGLGEKLFF	NA	NA	TRBJ1-4	TRBV6-5
TGTGCCAGCAGTTACGCGATAAATGCCTATAATTCACCCCTCCACTTT	CASSYAINAYNSPLHF	NA	few	TRBJ1-6	TRBV6-5
TGTGCCAGCCCAAACCCCAGCTATGGCTACACCTTC	CASPNPSYGYTF	NA	NA	TRBJ1-2	TRBV6-5
TGTGCCAGCAGCCTCTCACTAGCGACCCAACAAGAGACCCAGTACTTC	CASSLSLATQQETQYF	TRBD2	NA	TRBJ2-5	TRBV5-4
TGTGCCAGCGGGGACGGGGGGTACGAGCAGTACTTC	CASGDGGYEQYF	TRBD2	NA	TRBJ2-7	TRBV7-9
TGTGCCAGCAGCTTAGAGGACAGGGGTTCCGGAAACACCATATATTTT	CASSLEDRGSGNTIYF	TRBD1	NA	TRBJ1-3	TRBV11-2
TGTGCCAGCAGCCAAGAAAGGGGAGGTTCACCCCTCCACTTT	CASSQERGGSPLHF	NA	few	TRBJ1-6	TRBV4-2
TGTGCCAGCAGCTTCGGAACAGGAAAGAGACAGGAGACCCAGTACTTC	CASSFGTGKRQETQYF	NA	few	TRBJ2-5	TRBV7-9
TGCGCCAGCACCCCAGGGGTTAACACTGAAGCTTTCTTT	CASTPGVNTEAFF	NA	once	TRBJ1-1	TRBV10-2
TGTGCCAGCAGCCAAAAGTTGGGGGGGGACTCCTACGAGCAGTACTTC	CASSQKLGGDSYEQYF	TRBD2	NA	TRBJ2-7	TRBV5-4